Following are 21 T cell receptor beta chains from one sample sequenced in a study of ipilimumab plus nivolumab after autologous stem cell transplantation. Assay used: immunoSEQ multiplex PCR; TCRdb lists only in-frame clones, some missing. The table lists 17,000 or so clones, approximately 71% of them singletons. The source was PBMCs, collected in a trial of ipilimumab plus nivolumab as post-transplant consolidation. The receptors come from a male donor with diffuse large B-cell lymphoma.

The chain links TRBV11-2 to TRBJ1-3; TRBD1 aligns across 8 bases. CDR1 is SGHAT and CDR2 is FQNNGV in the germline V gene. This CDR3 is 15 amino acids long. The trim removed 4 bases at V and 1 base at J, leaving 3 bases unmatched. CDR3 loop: CASSYGQGSGNTIYF. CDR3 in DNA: TGTGCCAGCAGCTATGGACAGGGATCTGGAAACACCATATATTTT.

The chain's CDR3 is CASSPGNGRAEEQFF. CDR3 sequence (DNA): TGTGCCAGCAGCCCTGGTAACGGGAGGGCGGAAGAGCAGTTCTTC. The V and J genes are TRBV9 and TRBJ2-1; 8 bases line up with TRBD2. The trim removed 4 bases at V and 10 bases at J, leaving 13 bases unmatched. Germline V lookup: CDR1 SGDLS, CDR2 YYNGEE. CDR3 size: 15 residues.

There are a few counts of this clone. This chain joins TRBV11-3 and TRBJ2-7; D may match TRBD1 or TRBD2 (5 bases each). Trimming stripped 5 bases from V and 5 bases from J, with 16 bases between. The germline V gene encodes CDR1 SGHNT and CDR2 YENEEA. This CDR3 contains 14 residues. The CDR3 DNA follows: TGTGCCAGCAGCCCCGGGGTCTTGGACAACGAGCAGTACTTC. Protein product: CASSPGVLDNEQYF.

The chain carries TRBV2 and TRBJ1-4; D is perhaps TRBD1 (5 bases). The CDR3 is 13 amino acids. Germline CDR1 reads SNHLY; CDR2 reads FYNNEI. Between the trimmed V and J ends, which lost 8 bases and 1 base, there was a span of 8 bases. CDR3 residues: CASSDRTNEKLFF. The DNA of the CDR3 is TGTGCCAGCTCCGACAGAACTAATGAAAAACTGTTTTTT.

This CDR3 reads CASSQYLGGTEAFF. In DNA form, the CDR3 reads TGTGCCAGCAGCCAATACCTTGGCGGCACTGAAGCTTTCTTT. The chain couples TRBV16 to TRBJ1-1; D gene ambiguous. The V end lost 1 base, the J end lost 4 bases, and 10 bases lay between the germline ends. The CDR3 has 14 residues. In germline, CDR1 is KGHSY, CDR2 FQNENV.

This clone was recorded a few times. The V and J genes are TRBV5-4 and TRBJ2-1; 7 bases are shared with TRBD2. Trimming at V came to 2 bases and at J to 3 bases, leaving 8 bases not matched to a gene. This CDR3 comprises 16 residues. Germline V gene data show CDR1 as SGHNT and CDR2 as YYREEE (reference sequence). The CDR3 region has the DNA TGTGCCAGCAGCTTCGGTGCGGGAGCTTTCTACAATGAGCAGTTCTTC. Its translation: CASSFGAGAFYNEQFF.

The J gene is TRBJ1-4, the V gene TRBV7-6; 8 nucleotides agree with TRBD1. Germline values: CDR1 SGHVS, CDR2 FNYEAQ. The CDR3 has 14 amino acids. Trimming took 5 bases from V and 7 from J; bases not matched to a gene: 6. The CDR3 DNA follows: TGTGCCAGCAGCATAGGACAGGGTGCTGAAAAACTGTTTTTT. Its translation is CASSIGQGAEKLFF.

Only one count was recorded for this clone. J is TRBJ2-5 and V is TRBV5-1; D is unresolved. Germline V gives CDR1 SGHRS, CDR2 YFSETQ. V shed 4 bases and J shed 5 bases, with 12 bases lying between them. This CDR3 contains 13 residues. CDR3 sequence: CASSPRPGETQYF. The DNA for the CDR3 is TGCGCCAGCAGCCCTCGCCCCGGGGAGACCCAGTACTTC.

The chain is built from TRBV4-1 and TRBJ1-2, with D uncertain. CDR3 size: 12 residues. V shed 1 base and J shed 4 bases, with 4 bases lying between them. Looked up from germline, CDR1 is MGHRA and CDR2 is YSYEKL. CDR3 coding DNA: TGCGCCAGCAGCCAAGGTACCTATGGCTACACCTTC. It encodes CASSQGTYGYTF.

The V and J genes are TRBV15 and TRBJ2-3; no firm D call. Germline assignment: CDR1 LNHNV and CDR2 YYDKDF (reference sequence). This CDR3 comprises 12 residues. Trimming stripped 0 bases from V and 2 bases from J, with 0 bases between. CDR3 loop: CATSRDTDTQYF. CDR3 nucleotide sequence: TGTGCCACCAGCAGAGACACAGATACGCAGTATTTT. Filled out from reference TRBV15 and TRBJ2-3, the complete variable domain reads DAMVIQNPRYQVTQFGKPVTLSCSQTLNHNVMYWYQQKSSQAPKLLFHYYDKDFNNEADTPDNFQSRRPNTSFCFLDIRSPGLGDTAMYLCATSRDTDTQYFGPGTRLTVL.

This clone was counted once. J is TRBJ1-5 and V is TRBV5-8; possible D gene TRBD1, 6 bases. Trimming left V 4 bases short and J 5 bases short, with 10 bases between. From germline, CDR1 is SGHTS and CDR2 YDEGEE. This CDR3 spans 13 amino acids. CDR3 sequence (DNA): TGTGCCAGCAGCCTATACAGGGATCAGCCCCAGCATTTT. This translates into CASSLYRDQPQHF.

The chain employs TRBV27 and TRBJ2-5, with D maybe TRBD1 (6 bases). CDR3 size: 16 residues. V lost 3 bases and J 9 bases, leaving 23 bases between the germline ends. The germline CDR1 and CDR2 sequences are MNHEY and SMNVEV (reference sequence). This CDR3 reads CASSFRTALTIEAQYF. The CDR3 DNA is TGTGCCAGCAGTTTTCGGACAGCACTCACCATTGAGGCCCAGTACTTC.

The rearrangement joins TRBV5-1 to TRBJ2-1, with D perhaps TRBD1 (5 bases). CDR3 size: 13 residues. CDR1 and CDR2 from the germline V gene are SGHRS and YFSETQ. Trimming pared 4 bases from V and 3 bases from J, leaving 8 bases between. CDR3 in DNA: TGCGCCAGCAGCCTTGGACACTACAATGAGCAGTTCTTC. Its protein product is CASSLGHYNEQFF.

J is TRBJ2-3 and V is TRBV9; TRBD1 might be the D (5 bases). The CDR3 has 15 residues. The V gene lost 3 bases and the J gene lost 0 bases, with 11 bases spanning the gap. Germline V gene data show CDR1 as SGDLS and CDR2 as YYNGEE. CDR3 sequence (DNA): TGTGCCAGCAGCGCGGACACCGTCAGCACAGATACGCAGTATTTT. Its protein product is CASSADTVSTDTQYF.

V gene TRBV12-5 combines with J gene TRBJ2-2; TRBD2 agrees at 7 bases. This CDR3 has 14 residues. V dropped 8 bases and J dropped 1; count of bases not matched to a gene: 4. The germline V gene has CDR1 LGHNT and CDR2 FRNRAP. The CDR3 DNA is TGTGCTAGTCTGGCTAGCGGGAACACCGGGGAGCTGTTTTTT. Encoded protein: CASLASGNTGELFF.

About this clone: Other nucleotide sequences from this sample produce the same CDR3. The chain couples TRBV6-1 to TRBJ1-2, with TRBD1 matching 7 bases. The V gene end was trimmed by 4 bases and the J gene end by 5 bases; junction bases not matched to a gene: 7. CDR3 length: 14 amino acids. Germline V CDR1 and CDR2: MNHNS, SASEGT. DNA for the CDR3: TGTGCCAGCAGTGGGCTGGGGGACAGTTATGGCTACACCTTC. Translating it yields CASSGLGDSYGYTF.

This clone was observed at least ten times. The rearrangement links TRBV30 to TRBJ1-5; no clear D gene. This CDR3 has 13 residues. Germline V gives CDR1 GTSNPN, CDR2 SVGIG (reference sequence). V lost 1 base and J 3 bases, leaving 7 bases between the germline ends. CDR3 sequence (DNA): TGTGCCTGGAGTGCAGGTTTCAATCAGCCCCAGCATTTT. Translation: CAWSAGFNQPQHF.

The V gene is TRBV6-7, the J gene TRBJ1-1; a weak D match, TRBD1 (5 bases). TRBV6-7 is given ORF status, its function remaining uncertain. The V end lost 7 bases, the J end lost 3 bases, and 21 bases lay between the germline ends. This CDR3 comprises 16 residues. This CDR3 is CASITVGRGGDTEAFF. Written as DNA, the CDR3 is TGTGCCAGCATCACGGTGGGACGCGGAGGGGACACTGAAGCTTTCTTT.

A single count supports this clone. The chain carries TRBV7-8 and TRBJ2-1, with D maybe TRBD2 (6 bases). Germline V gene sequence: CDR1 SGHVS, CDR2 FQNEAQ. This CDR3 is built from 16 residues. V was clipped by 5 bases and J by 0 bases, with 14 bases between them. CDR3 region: CASSQQGGNSYNEQFF. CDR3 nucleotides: TGTGCCAGCAGCCAGCAGGGCGGGAACTCCTACAATGAGCAGTTCTTC.

CDR3 loop: CATTTPTGGGYEQYF. DNA for the CDR3: TGTGCCACCACAACCCCGACAGGGGGCGGGTACGAGCAGTACTTC. The chain joins TRBV19 to TRBJ2-7; TRBD1 aligns across 10 bases. CDR1 is LNHDA, CDR2 SQIVND, per germline (reference sequence). The CDR3 is made up of 15 amino acids. The V gene end was trimmed by 10 bases and the J gene end by 4 bases; junction bases not matched to a gene: 13.

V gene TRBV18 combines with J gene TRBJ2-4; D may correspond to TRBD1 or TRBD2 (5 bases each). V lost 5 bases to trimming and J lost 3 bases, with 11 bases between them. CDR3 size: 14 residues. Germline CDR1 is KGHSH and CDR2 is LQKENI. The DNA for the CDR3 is TGTGCCAGCTCATCCGGGACGGACAAAAACATTCAGTACTTC. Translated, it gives CASSSGTDKNIQYF.